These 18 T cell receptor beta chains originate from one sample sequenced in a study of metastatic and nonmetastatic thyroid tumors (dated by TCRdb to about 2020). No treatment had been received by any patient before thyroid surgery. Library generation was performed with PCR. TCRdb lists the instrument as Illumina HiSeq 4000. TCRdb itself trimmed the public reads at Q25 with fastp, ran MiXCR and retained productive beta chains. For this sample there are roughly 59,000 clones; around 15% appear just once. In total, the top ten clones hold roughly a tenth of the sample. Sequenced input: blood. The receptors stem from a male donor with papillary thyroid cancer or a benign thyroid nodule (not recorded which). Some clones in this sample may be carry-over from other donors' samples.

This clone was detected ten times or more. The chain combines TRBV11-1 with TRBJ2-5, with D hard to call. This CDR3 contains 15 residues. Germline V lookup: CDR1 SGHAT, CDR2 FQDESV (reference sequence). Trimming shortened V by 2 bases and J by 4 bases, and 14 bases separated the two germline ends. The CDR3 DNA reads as TGTGCCAGCAGCTTATCCAATTGGGTGGGAGAGACCCAGTACTTC. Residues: CASSLSNWVGETQYF.

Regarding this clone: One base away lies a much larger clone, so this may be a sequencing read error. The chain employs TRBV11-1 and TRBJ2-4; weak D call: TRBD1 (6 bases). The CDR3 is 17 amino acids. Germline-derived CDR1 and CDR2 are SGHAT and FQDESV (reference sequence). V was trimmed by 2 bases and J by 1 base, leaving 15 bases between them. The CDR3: CASSLSPGARAKNIQYF. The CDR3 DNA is TGTGCCAGCAGCTTATCCCCAGGGGCGCGGGCCAAAAACATTCAGTACTTC.

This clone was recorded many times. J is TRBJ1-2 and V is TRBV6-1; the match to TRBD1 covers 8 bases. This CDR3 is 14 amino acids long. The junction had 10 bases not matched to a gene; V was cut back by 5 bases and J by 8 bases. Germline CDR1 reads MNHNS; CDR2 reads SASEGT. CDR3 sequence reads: CASSLNGQGGGYTF. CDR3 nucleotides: TGTGCCAGCAGTCTTAACGGACAGGGAGGGGGCTACACCTTC.

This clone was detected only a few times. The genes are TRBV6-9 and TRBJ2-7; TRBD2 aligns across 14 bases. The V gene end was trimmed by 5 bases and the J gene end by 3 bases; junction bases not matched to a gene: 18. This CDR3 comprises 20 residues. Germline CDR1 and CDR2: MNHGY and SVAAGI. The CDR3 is CASSPNRICPGTSGSYEQYV. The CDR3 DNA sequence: TGTGCCAGCAGTCCTAACCGAATTTGTCCCGGGACTAGCGGGAGCTACGAGCAGTACGTC.

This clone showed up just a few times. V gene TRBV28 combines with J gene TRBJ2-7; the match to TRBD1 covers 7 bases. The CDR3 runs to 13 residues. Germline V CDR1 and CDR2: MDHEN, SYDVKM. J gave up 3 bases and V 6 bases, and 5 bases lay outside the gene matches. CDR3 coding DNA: TGTGCCAGCAGGGAAGGGGGCCTCTACGAGCAGTACTTC. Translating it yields CASREGGLYEQYF.

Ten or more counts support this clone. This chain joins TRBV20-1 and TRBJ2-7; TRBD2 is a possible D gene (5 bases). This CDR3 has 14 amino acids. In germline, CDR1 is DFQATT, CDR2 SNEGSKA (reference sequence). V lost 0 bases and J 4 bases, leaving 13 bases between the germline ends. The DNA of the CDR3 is TGCAGTGCTAGAGATGGAGGTGTGGTTTACGAGCAGTACTTC. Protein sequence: CSARDGGVVYEQYF.

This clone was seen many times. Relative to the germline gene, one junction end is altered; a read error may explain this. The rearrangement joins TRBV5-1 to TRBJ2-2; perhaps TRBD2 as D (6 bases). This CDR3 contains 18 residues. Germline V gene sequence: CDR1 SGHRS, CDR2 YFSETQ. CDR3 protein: CASRLGPYSGANTGELFF. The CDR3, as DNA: TGCGCCAGCAGGTTGGGTCCTTATAGCGGAGCGAACACCGGGGAGCTGTTTTTT.

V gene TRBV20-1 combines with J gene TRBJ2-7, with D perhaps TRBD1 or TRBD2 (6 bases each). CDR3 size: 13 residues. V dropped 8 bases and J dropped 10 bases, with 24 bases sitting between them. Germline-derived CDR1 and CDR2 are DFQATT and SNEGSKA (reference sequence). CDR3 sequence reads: CSQGWDMGGDQYF. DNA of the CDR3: TGCAGTCAAGGGTGGGACATGGGGGGCGATCAGTACTTC.

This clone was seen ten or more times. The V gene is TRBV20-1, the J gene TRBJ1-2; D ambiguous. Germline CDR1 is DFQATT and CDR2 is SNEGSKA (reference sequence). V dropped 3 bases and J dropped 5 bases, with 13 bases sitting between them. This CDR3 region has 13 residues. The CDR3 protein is CSASDPGVYGYTF. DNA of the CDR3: TGCAGTGCTAGCGACCCGGGAGTGTATGGCTACACCTTC.

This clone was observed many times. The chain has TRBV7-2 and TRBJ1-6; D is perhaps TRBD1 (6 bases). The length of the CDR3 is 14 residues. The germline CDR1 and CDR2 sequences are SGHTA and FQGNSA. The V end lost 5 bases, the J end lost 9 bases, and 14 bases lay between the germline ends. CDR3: CASSPGGASSPLHF. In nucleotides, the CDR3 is TGTGCCAGCAGCCCCGGGGGGGCAAGTTCACCCCTCCACTTT.

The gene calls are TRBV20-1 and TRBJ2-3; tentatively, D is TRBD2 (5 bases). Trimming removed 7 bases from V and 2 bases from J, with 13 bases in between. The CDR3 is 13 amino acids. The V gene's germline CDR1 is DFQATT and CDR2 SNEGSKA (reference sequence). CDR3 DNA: TGCAGTGTAGGCGTGACTAACACAGATACGCAGTATTTT. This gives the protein CSVGVTNTDTQYF.

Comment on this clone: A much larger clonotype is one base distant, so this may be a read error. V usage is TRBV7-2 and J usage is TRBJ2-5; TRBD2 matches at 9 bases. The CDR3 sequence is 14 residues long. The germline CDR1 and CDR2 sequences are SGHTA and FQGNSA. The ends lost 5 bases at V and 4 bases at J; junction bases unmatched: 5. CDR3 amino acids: CASSLPSGIETQYF. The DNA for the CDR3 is TGTGCCAGCAGCCTACCTAGCGGGATAGAGACCCAGTACTTC.

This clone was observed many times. The CDR3 DNA is TGCGCCAGCAGCCCCCGGGACACCGGGGGGACTGAAGCTTTCTTT. This encodes CASSPRDTGGTEAFF. V is TRBV5-1 and J is TRBJ1-1; possibly TRBD1 for D (6 bases). Trimming stripped 4 bases from V and 5 bases from J, with 18 bases between. This CDR3 is 15 amino acids long. Germline CDR1 and CDR2: SGHRS and YFSETQ.

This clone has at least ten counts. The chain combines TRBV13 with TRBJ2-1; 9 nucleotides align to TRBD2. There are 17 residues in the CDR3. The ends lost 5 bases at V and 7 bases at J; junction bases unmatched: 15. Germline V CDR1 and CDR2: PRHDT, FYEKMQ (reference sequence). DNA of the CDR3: TGTGCCAGCAGCCACTCTCCGACTAGCGGTATTACTAATGAGCAGTTCTTC. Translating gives CASSHSPTSGITNEQFF.

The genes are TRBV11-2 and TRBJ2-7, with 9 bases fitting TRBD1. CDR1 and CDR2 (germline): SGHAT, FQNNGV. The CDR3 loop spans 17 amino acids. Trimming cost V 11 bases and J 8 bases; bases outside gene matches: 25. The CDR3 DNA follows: TGTGCCCCCGCAATCGTGGTGCCGGGACAGGGTTCCTGCAAGCAGTACTTC. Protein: CAPAIVVPGQGSCKQYF.

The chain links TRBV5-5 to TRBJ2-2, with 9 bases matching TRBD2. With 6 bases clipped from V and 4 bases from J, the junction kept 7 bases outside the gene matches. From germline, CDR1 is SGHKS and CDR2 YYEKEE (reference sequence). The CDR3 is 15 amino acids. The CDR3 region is CASTRAGGRTGELFF. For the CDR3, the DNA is TGTGCCAGCACCCGGGCGGGGGGGCGCACCGGGGAGCTGTTTTTT.

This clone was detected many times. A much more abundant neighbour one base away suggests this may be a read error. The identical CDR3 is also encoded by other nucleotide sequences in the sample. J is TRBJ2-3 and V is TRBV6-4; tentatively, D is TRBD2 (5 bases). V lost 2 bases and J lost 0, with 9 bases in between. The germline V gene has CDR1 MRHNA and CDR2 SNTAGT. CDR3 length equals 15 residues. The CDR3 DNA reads TGTGCCAGCAGTGACAGGAGCGGAAGCACAGATACGCAGTATTTT. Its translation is CASSDRSGSTDTQYF.

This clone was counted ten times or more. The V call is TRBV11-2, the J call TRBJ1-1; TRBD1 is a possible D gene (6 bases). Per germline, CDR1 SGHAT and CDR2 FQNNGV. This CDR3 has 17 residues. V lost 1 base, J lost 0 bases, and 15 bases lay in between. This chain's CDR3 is CASSLGLGGSMNTEAFF. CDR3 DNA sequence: TGTGCCAGCAGCTTAGGATTAGGGGGGTCGATGAACACTGAAGCTTTCTTT.